The entry below describes one T cell receptor (beta chain). The data stem from a study of blood T cell repertoires in COVID-19. Study context: Donors in the United States, Italy and Spain gave samples during acute or convalescent COVID-19.

Clones were sequenced by immunoSEQ multiplex PCR, and TCRdb holds only the in-frame ones, with some missing. This table has 400,000 to 450,000 clones, about 92% appearing once. Participant ages covered roughly 18 to 89 years across 25 or so US areas. Symptom resolution, clearance, or two negative PCRs marked the recovered donors of Cohort 3. Germline V gives CDR1 SGHTS, CDR2 YDEGEE. Trimming shortened V by 1 base and J by 2 bases, and 19 bases separated the two germline ends. The CDR3 sequence is 18 residues long. This TCR came from a man younger than 30 who had recovered from COVID-19. Material: PBMCs or T cells enriched from blood (not recorded which). This chain connects TRBV5-8 to TRBJ1-3; a possible D gene is TRBD1 (5 bases). This chain's CDR3 is CASSLKKGRRSAGNTIYF. The CDR3 DNA reads TGTGCCAGCAGCTTGAAGAAGGGGCGTAGGTCGGCTGGAAACACCATATATTTT.